This T cell receptor beta chain was found in a study of blood T cell repertoires in COVID-19. Across the whole study: Nucleic acid was either cDNA or gDNA, and it came from T cells, B-cell-depleted T cells, or PBMCs.

Sequenced by immunoSEQ multiplex PCR; TCRdb stores in-frame clones only, minus some. Among 150,000 to 200,000 clones, 80% to 90% were seen once, and the ten largest hold approximately 12%. V lost 0 bases and J 7 bases, leaving 13 bases between the germline ends. This CDR3 has 15 residues. Germline-derived CDR1 and CDR2 are MGHRA and YSYEKL. The genes are TRBV4-1 and TRBJ2-1; D remains ambiguous. This TCR came from a woman of 80 years or more with COVID-19, enrolled during active disease. Sequencing was performed on peripheral blood. CDR3 sequence: CASSQDPGLGNEQFF. CDR3 DNA: TGCGCCAGCAGCCAAGATCCCGGGTTAGGTAATGAGCAGTTCTTC.